This entry is about one T cell receptor beta chain. The data stem from a study of blood T cell repertoires in COVID-19. Study as a whole: Sources were T cells, B-cell-depleted T cells, or PBMCs; the material itself was cDNA or gDNA.

After removal of 0 bases from V and 7 bases from J, the junction contained 7 bases not matched to a gene. Germline-derived CDR1 and CDR2 are SGHRS and YFSETQ. This CDR3 contains 15 residues. Per the original data handling: Amplified reference gene primers provided the basis for estimating nucleated cell counts. The protocol was immunoSEQ multiplex PCR, while the TCRdb copy is restricted to in-frame clones and leaves out a portion. Clone size and V and J calls were adopted from that table, with D and trimming inferred from the DNA. The sample lists under 250,000 clones; 85% were seen once. This TCR was recovered from a woman in her sixties with active or convalescent COVID-19. The chain links TRBV5-1 to TRBJ2-1; 7 positions match TRBD2. The sample consisted of peripheral blood. The DNA of the CDR3 is TGCGCCAGCAGCTTGGGCGGGAGTCTTGAGAATGAGCAGTTCTTC. Amino acid sequence: CASSLGGSLENEQFF.